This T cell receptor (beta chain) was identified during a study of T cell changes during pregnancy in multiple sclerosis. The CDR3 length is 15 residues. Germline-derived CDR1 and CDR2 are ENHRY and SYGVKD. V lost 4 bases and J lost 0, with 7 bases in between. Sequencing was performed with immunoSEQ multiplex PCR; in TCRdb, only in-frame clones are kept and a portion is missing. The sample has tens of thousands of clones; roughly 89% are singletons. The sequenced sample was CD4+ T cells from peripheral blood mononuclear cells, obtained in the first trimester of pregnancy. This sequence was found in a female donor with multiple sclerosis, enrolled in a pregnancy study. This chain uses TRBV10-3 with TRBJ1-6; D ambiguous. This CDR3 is CAISVTSSYNSPLHF. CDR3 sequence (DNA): TGTGCCATCAGTGTCACGAGCTCCTATAATTCACCCCTCCACTTT.